This TCR beta chain was recorded in a study of vaccination and CD4 T cells after COVID-19. The CDR3 extends over 15 amino acids. Germline CDR1 reads MNHNS; CDR2 reads SASEGT. The ends were cut back, 4 bases at V and 5 bases at J, with 14 bases in the middle. This clonotype has a handful of counts. Its antigen is still unknown. Treatment denoted: approximately 9-day PBMC culture with coronavirus spike peptide pools or control peptides (ViraFEST assay). ViraFEST used peptide pools to expand antigen-specific T cells before TCR sequencing. IL-2 (about 10 IU/ml) and peptide pools (roughly 10 ug/ml) were added to cultures of approximately 2 million PBMCs per well. CD4+ T cells that had been cultured provided DNA sequenced with the Oncomine TCR Beta short-read assay. TCRdb itself ran the PCR reads through MiXCR, one entry per CDR3 protein. The sample consists of 15,000 to 20,000 distinct CDR3 sequences, roughly 27% of them appearing once.

The sequence was collected from a human donor with COVID-19. V is TRBV6-1 and J is TRBJ2-2; weak D call: TRBD2 (6 bases). Sequenced input: cultured CD4+ T cells from blood. The CDR3 spells CASSARLVVTGELFF. In DNA, the CDR3 is TGTGCCAGCAGTGCAAGACTAGTTGTAACCGGGGAGCTGTTTTTT.